This T cell receptor (beta chain) stems from a study of blood T cell repertoires in COVID-19. Categorization into cohorts depended on clinical history that participants reported. This CDR3 has 15 amino acids. Germline V gives CDR1 SGDLS, CDR2 YYNGEE. The V gene lost 1 base and the J gene lost 1 base, with 9 bases spanning the gap. Sequencing used immunoSEQ multiplex PCR; TCRdb keeps in-frame clones, though not all of them. Of 200,000 or so clones in the sample, just under 85% were seen once. The sequence was collected from a woman aged 40-49 years with acute COVID-19. Sequencing was performed on PBMCs or T cells enriched from blood (not recorded which). The chain is built from TRBV9 and TRBJ2-1; D is uncertain. The chain's CDR3 is CASSVLSTSYNEQFF. CDR3 in DNA: TGTGCCAGCAGCGTACTATCGACATCCTACAATGAGCAGTTCTTC.